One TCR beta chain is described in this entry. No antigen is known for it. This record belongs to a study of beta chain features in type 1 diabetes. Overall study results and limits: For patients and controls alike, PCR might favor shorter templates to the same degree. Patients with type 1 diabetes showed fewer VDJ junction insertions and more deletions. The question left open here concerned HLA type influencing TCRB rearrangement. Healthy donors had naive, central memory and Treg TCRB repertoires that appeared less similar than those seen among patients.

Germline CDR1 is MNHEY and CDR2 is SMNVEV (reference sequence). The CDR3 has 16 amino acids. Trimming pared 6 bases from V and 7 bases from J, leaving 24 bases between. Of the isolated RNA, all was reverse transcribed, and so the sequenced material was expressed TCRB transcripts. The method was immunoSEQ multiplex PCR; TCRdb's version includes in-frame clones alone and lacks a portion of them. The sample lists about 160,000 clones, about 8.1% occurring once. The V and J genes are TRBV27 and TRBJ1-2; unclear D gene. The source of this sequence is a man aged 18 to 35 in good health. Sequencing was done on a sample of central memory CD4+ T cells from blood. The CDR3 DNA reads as TGTGCCAGCAGCCTTAAAAGCACAGACGAGGGTACTGGCTACACCTTC. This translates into CASSLKSTDEGTGYTF.